These 3 T cell receptor beta chains were sequenced from one sample in a study of T cells in Graves' hyperthyroidism and ophthalmopathy. The source material, RNA transcripts, was used to amplify TCR beta CDR3 regions. Researchers ran a first-round RT-PCR on the TCR CDR3 using the HTBI primer set. One entry per CDR3 protein, called by TCRdb with MiXCR from the multiplex PCR reads. This table holds roughly 570,000 distinct CDR3 sequences, about 45% found once. The sample was peripheral blood or thyroid tissue (not recorded which). These receptors all come from an adult woman with Graves' disease, either hyperthyroidism or ophthalmopathy (not recorded which).

This chain uses TRBV10-1 with TRBJ2-5; D is ambiguous. Trimming took off 0 bases at V and 2 bases at J, with 10 bases between the two ends. Germline CDR1 and CDR2: WNHNN and SYGVQD (reference sequence). The CDR3 is 15 amino acids. The CDR3 reads CASSESGVNQETQYF. The CDR3 DNA reads as TGCGCCAGCAGTGAGTCCGGCGTGAATCAAGAGACCCAGTACTTC.

This clonotype was seen a handful of times. A junction end diverges from the germline sequence, so it may reflect a read error. For the CDR3, the DNA is TGTGCCATCAGTGAAGCAGGTACTGAAGCTTTCTTT. This sequence encodes CAISEAGTEAFF. The V call is TRBV6-1, the J call TRBJ1-1, with D unresolved. The CDR3 length is 12 residues. CDR1 and CDR2 (germline): MNHNS, SASEGT.

The chain employs TRBV11-2 and TRBJ1-2; 7 bases align to TRBD1. Germline CDR1 SGHAT, CDR2 FQNNGV. V was clipped by 8 bases and J by 5 bases; unmatched bases: 5. This CDR3 comprises 12 residues. The CDR3 sequence: CASGTARYGYTF. The DNA of the CDR3 is TGTGCCAGCGGGACAGCGAGATATGGCTACACCTTC.